This paragraph reports one T cell receptor (beta chain). The antigen is not known. The data originate from a study of regulatory T cells in long-lasting Graves disease. The study, taken as a whole, reports: The researchers studied only peripheral blood, not thyroid tissue.

With RNA extracted from PBMCs as input, the TCR library was made. TCRdb re-called the reads through MiXCR, storing one row per CDR3 protein. The profile shows about 750 distinct CDR3 sequences, roughly 84% of them singletons. The source of this sequence is a female donor with Graves disease. Here the sequenced sample was peripheral blood mononuclear cells (PBMCs), taken with antithyroid drug treatment, in newly diagnosed or persistent Graves disease (not recorded which).

DNA of the CDR3: TGTGCCAGCAGCCCGAGGGTCGGGGGGCGCCCAGAAGCTTTCTTT. This encodes CASSPRVGGRPEAFF. The chain joins TRBV7-9 to TRBJ1-1; TRBD1 might be the D (6 bases). The V gene's germline CDR1 is SEHNR and CDR2 FQNEAQ (reference sequence). This CDR3 comprises 15 residues. The V end was cut by 5 bases, the J end by 8 bases, with 21 bases between.